The rows below give T cell receptor beta chains drawn from one sample of a study of blood T cell repertoires in COVID-19. The protocol was immunoSEQ multiplex PCR, while the TCRdb copy is restricted to in-frame clones and leaves out a portion. The sample contains 50,000 to 70,000 clones, roughly 84% of which appear only once. Material for sequencing was peripheral blood. The source of these receptors is a man aged 50 to 60 with active COVID-19. Each CDR3 is given with its conserved first and last residue. Fields, in order: clone size, J gene, D gene, V gene, CDR3 DNA, CDR3 protein. D genes are given only for firm matches. Some rows have no size entry. The others give once, few or many, or a class for an expanded clone.

NA,TRBJ2-3,TRBD2,TRBV3-1/TRBV3-2,TGTGCCAGCAGCCAAGGATGGTCTAGCGGGAGCACAGATACGCAGTATTTT,CASSQGWSSGSTDTQYF
NA,TRBJ1-2,NA,TRBV2,TGTGCCAGCAGTGAAGTACAGGCCCTTATCTCTGTGGGCTACACCTTC,CASSEVQALISVGYTF
many,TRBJ2-2,NA,TRBV5-5,TGTGCCAGCAGCTTGTGGCAAGACACCGGGGAGCTGTTTTTT,CASSLWQDTGELFF
NA,TRBJ2-5,TRBD2,TRBV18,TGTGCCAGCTCACCACGGAGTAAAACTAGCGGGGGCAAAGCTTACCAAGAGACCCAGTACTTC,CASSPRSKTSGGKAYQETQYF
NA,TRBJ2-7,NA,TRBV25-1,TGTGCCAGCACCTCCGCCTACGAGCAGTACTTC,CASTSAYEQYF
NA,TRBJ1-5,NA,TRBV4-2,TGTGCCAGCAGCCAAGGAGTTCAGGGTAGCAATCAGCCCCAGCATTTT,CASSQGVQGSNQPQHF
NA,TRBJ2-7,NA,TRBV18,TGTGCCAGCTCACTCCGTCACAGGGAAGGATTCACCTACGAGCAGTACTTC,CASSLRHREGFTYEQYF
NA,TRBJ1-1,NA,TRBV3-1/TRBV3-2,TGTGCCAGCAGCCAAGCGGACAGTGTAGGCACTGAAGCTTTCTTT,CASSQADSVGTEAFF
NA,TRBJ1-3,NA,TRBV6-1,TGTGCCAGCAGTGAATTTGCGGGAAACACCATATATTTT,CASSEFAGNTIYF
NA,TRBJ2-5,TRBD1,TRBV27,TGTGCCAGCAGTTCGACAGGGGGCAGAGAGACCCAGTACTTC,CASSSTGGRETQYF
NA,TRBJ2-1,NA,TRBV14,TGTGCCAGCAGCCCCACCGGGACAACCTACAATGAGCAGTTCTTC,CASSPTGTTYNEQFF
NA,TRBJ1-3,NA,TRBV6-5,TGTGCCAGCGCGGGGAGGGACACTTCTGGAAACACCATATATTTT,CASAGRDTSGNTIYF
NA,TRBJ2-3,TRBD1,TRBV7-2,TGTGCCAGCAGTTACGGACAGGGTACAGATACGCAGTATTTT,CASSYGQGTDTQYF
NA,TRBJ2-5,NA,TRBV7-9,TGTGCCAGCAGCTTAGAGGGGCGACGCGGCGAGACCCAGTACTTC,CASSLEGRRGETQYF
NA,TRBJ2-6,NA,TRBV2,TGTGCCAGCAGTTCGAACAGGGTTCCCAACGTCCTGACTTTC,CASSSNRVPNVLTF
NA,TRBJ1-6,TRBD1,TRBV19,TGTGCCAGTAGATATACAGGGGGCTATAATTCACCCCTCCACTTT,CASRYTGGYNSPLHF
NA,TRBJ1-1,TRBD1,TRBV7-9,TGTGCCAGCAGCTCGGGACAGGGGATGAACACTGAAGCTTTCTTT,CASSSGQGMNTEAFF
once,TRBJ2-1,NA,TRBV10-3,TGTGCCATCAGTGAGGAGGGAGACAATGAGCAGTTCTTC,CAISEEGDNEQFF
NA,TRBJ2-3,TRBD2,TRBV18,TGTGCCAGCTCGCCTGAGACTAGCGCCTATATCACAGATACGCAGTATTTT,CASSPETSAYITDTQYF
NA,TRBJ2-3,NA,TRBV7-6,TGTGCCAGCAGCTTCGTCCCTCGGGGGTCAGCAGATACGCAGTATTTT,CASSFVPRGSADTQYF
once,TRBJ2-2,TRBD2,TRBV4-2,TGTGCCAGCAGCCAAGATTGGACTAGCGGGACCGGGGAGCTGTTTTTT,CASSQDWTSGTGELFF
once,TRBJ2-1,NA,TRBV20-1,TGCAGTGCTCCAAAGCTTGATGAGCAGTTCTTC,CSAPKLDEQFF
NA,TRBJ2-1,TRBD2,TRBV30,TGTGCCTGGAGGGCCGCGGGAGTTGAGCAGTTCTTC,CAWRAAGVEQFF
NA,TRBJ2-4,NA,TRBV24-1,TGTGCCACCAGTGATTCCCAGGGGCCGAACCTAGCCAAAAACATTCAGTACTTC,CATSDSQGPNLAKNIQYF
NA,TRBJ2-1,TRBD2,TRBV9,TGTGCCAGCAGCGGCCCTAGCGGGGGAAGCAATGAGCAGTTCTTC,CASSGPSGGSNEQFF
NA,TRBJ2-5,NA,TRBV12-3/TRBV12-4,TGTGCCAGCAGCCCCAGGGGGGAGCGGGCCCAGTACTTC,CASSPRGERAQYF
NA,TRBJ1-2,NA,TRBV5-4,TGTGCCAGCAGCTTGGCGCAGGATGGGGGCTACACCTTC,CASSLAQDGGYTF